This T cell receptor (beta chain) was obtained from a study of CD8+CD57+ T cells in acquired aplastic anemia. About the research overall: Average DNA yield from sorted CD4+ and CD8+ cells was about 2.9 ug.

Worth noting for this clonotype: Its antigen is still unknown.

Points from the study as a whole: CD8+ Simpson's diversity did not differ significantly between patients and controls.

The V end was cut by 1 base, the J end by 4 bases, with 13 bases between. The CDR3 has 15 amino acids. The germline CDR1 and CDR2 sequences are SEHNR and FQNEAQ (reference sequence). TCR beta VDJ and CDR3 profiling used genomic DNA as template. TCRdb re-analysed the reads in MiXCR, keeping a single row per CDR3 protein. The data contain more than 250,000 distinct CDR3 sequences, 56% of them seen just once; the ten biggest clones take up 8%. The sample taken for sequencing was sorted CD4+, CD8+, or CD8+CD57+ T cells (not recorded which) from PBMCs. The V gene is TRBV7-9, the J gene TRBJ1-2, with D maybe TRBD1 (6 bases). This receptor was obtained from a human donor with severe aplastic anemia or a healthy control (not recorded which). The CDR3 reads CASSLGIQGSYGYTF. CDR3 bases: TGTGCCAGCAGCTTAGGTATCCAGGGGAGCTATGGCTACACCTTC. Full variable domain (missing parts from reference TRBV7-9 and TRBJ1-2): DTGVSQNPRHKITKRGQNVTFRCDPISEHNRLYWYRQTLGQGPEFLTYFQNEAQLEKSRLLSDRFSAERPKGSFSTLEIQRTEQGDSAMYLCASSLGIQGSYGYTFGSGTRLTVV.